Here is one T cell receptor (beta chain) with its context. Its antigen remains unknown. This entry is derived from a study of CD8 T cells in ankylosing spondylitis. MiXCR, applied by TCRdb to the 5' RACE reads, yields one record per CDR3 protein. The table lists roughly 670,000 distinct CDR3 sequences, about 20% of them singletons. V was trimmed by 0 bases and J by 0 bases, leaving 11 bases between them. The CDR3 runs to 16 residues. Per germline, CDR1 SGHNT and CDR2 YYREEE (reference sequence). Study-wide points: Characteristic, it appeared, of ankylosing spondylitis blood was a TCR beta motif of about eight highly homologous variants.

The source material was blood, either unsorted or a sorted T cell fraction (not recorded which). This chain links TRBV5-4 with TRBJ2-3; TRBD2 is a possible D gene (6 bases). This TCR was sampled from a male donor with ankylosing spondylitis. CDR3 in amino acids: CASSLGRGRSTDTQYF. The CDR3, as DNA: TGTGCCAGCAGCTTGGGGAGGGGTCGGAGCACAGATACGCAGTATTTT.